This T cell receptor beta chain was obtained from a study of long-term antiretroviral therapy in people with HIV. Study-level findings and limits: The data indicate that diversity increased after ART but remained below transplant donor controls. Information on adherence to ART, viral resistance or therapy changes was unavailable. Blood was collected between 2004 and 2017, possibly under older ART regimens.

The libraries were made with immunoSEQ v3.0 at survey level. Data came from immunoSEQ multiplex PCR; TCRdb stores just in-frame clones and leaves some out. Among 30,000 to 50,000 clones listed, 75% to 90% were seen once. The United States was where all participants with HIV were treated. The V gene's germline CDR1 is MNHNS and CDR2 SASEGT. Trimming took 4 bases from V and 9 from J, leaving 16 bases between them. The CDR3 has 13 amino acids. As regards this clone: Antigen: not known.

The starting material was unsorted PBMCs, obtained just before starting antiretroviral therapy. The rearrangement joins TRBV6-1 to TRBJ2-7, with D possibly being TRBD2 (5 bases). This clonotype was obtained from a woman aged 18 to 35 with HIV. The CDR3 bases are TGTGCCAGCAGTGTCGAGGGAATACAGTGGCAGTACTTC. Translated, it gives CASSVEGIQWQYF.